These T cell receptor beta chains were read from a single sample in a study of technical replicates of blood from several donors. Only in-frame clones appear in the TCRdb table, and some are missing; sequencing was by immunoSEQ multiplex PCR. The sample contains 50,000 to 60,000 clones, roughly 94% of which appear only once. The sample consisted of PBMCs. The receptors derive from a human donor in good health. Some clones in this sample may be carry-over from other donors' samples. Both conserved end residues are part of each CDR3. D genes are given only for firm matches.

>TRBV7-8|TRBJ2-1|TRBD1
CASSPDRGNYNEQFF
TGTGCCAGCAGCCCGGACAGGGGGAACTACAATGAGCAGTTCTTC
>TRBV7-2|TRBJ1-3|TRBD1
CASSFGLTGTGNTIYF
TGTGCCAGCAGCTTTGGATTGACAGGGACTGGAAACACCATATATTTT
>TRBV11-2|TRBJ2-5|TRBD2
CASSTRLAGPPGTQYF
TGTGCCAGCAGCACCCGACTAGCGGGCCCCCCCGGGACCCAGTACTTC
>TRBV4-2|TRBJ2-7|TRBD2
CASSQDELAGGRDEQYF
TGTGCCAGCAGCCAAGATGAACTAGCGGGGGGGAGAGACGAGCAGTACTTC
>TRBV11-2|TRBJ1-1|NA
CASSLPSRFEAFF
TGTGCCAGCAGCTTACCTAGCCGATTTGAAGCTTTCTTT
>TRBV29-1|TRBJ2-2|NA
CSVNTGKNTGELFF
TGCAGCGTGAATACAGGGAAGAACACCGGGGAGCTGTTTTTT
>TRBV5-6|TRBJ1-1|NA
CASSPWKIGRRTEAFF
TGTGCCAGCAGCCCCTGGAAAATTGGGAGGCGCACTGAAGCTTTCTTT
>TRBV30|TRBJ2-1|NA
CAWSVGVGNEQFF
TGTGCCTGGAGTGTAGGGGTTGGCAATGAGCAGTTCTTC
>TRBV7-9|TRBJ2-5|NA
CASSLVRETQYF
TGTGCCAGCAGCTTAGTTCGTGAGACCCAGTACTTC
>TRBV4-3|TRBJ2-7|TRBD1
CASSQGRQGARNEQYF
TGCGCCAGCAGCCAAGGAAGACAGGGGGCGCGGAACGAGCAGTACTTC
>TRBV6-5|TRBJ2-3|NA
CASSYSRGFTDTQYF
TGTGCCAGCAGTTACTCGCGGGGATTCACGGATACGCAGTATTTT
>TRBV7-2|TRBJ1-4|TRBD1
CASSWGDRTNEKLFF
TGTGCCAGCAGCTGGGGGGACAGAACTAATGAAAAACTGTTTTTT
>TRBV6-1|TRBJ2-7|NA
CATLLGATSEQYF
TGTGCCACCCTCCTGGGGGCAACGTCCGAGCAGTACTTC
>TRBV25-1|TRBJ1-1|NA
CASSPPLNTEAFF
TGTGCCAGCAGTCCTCCCCTGAACACTGAAGCTTTCTTT
>TRBV7-9|TRBJ2-1|NA
CASSRLGEQFF
TGTGCCAGCAGCAGACTAGGCGAGCAGTTCTTC
>TRBV7-2|TRBJ1-2|NA
CASSLSRGRSGYTF
TGTGCCAGCAGCTTGTCGCGGGGGCGTTCTGGCTACACCTTC
>TRBV6-6|TRBJ1-5|NA
CASSYGYRTSNQPQHF
TGTGCCAGCAGTTACGGTTACAGGACTAGCAATCAGCCCCAGCATTTT